Listed here is a single TCR beta chain. Per the study methods: For nucleated cells, counts were estimated from reference gene primer amplification. TCRdb keeps only in-frame clones here, not all; method: immunoSEQ multiplex PCR. That table furnishes V, J and clone size, whereas the DNA furnished D and trimming. The sample holds 200,000 or so clones, about 80% seen once. This sample is drawn from a study of blood T cell repertoires in COVID-19. Study background: The samples span acute and convalescent COVID-19 from the United States, Italy and Spain.

Looked up from germline, CDR1 is SGHDN and CDR2 is FVKESK. The CDR3 is 12 residues long. V dropped 6 bases and J dropped 9 bases, with 12 bases sitting between them. V is TRBV14 and J is TRBJ2-1; tentative D call: TRBD2 (5 bases). The origin of this receptor is a human donor with acute or convalescent COVID-19. The donor label of this sample is uncertain. The sample was peripheral blood. CDR3 residues: CASSKREGEQFF. The CDR3, as DNA: TGTGCCAGCAGTAAACGCGAGGGTGAGCAGTTCTTC.